This entry lists 24 T cell receptor beta chains sequenced from one sample in a study of CD8 T cells in ankylosing spondylitis. Study outcomes and limitations: Ankylosing spondylitis blood appeared to be characterized by a TCR beta motif of about 8 highly homologous variants.

TCRdb reprocessed the 5' RACE reads with MiXCR, giving one entry per CDR3 protein. Of roughly 700,000 distinct CDR3 sequences in the sample, 15% to 20% were seen once. These receptors lack a known antigen. Material: blood, either unsorted or a sorted T cell fraction (not recorded which). The source is a male donor with ankylosing spondylitis.

This clonotype was seen more than once but under ten times. The chain couples TRBV12-3 or TRBV12-4 to TRBJ2-7; D might be TRBD2 (5 bases). The CDR3 has 15 amino acids. The germline V and J ends were trimmed by 6 bases and 4 bases, with 19 bases remaining between them. The CDR3: CASSSSAVPGYEQYF. The CDR3 DNA sequence: TGTGCCAGCAGCTCTTCAGCGGTCCCGGGGTACGAGCAGTACTTC.

The chain uses TRBV20-1 and TRBJ1-1, with 7 bases matching TRBD1. J was trimmed by 4 bases and V by 3 bases; bases with no gene match: 8. Germline V gene lookup returns CDR1 DFQATT and CDR2 SNEGSKA (reference sequence). The CDR3 has 14 amino acids. Written as DNA, the CDR3 is TGCAGTGCTAGTGCGACAGGGACGGGCACTGAAGCTTTCTTT. Protein: CSASATGTGTEAFF.

This rearrangement joins TRBV29-1 to TRBJ2-1; D is uncertain. The V end lost 4 bases, the J end lost 5 bases, and 15 bases lay between the germline ends. The CDR3 totals 14 residues. Germline-derived CDR1 and CDR2 are SQVTM and ANQGSEA. The CDR3, as DNA: TGCAGCGTTGTAGTCGGTCAGATAGACAATGAGCAGTTCTTC. Its protein is CSVVVGQIDNEQFF.

This clonotype appeared many times. The CDR3 region has the DNA TGTGCCAGCAGCTTGTGGCAGCCCCAGCATTTT. It yields the protein CASSLWQPQHF. This chain connects TRBV7-9 to TRBJ1-5, with unresolved D. Trimming left V 3 bases short and J 7 bases short, with 4 bases between. Germline values: CDR1 SEHNR, CDR2 FQNEAQ (reference sequence). CDR3 length equals 11 residues.

A few counts support this clonotype. The chain links TRBV7-9 to TRBJ2-2; possibly TRBD2 for D (6 bases). V lost 3 bases, J lost 6 bases, and 11 bases lay in between. The CDR3 is 14 amino acids. The germline V gene encodes CDR1 SEHNR and CDR2 FQNEAQ (reference sequence). CDR3 protein: CASSFISGAGELFF. The DNA for the CDR3 is TGTGCCAGCAGCTTTATATCGGGGGCCGGGGAGCTGTTTTTT.

This chain joins TRBV5-6 and TRBJ1-1; D remains ambiguous. Germline V gives CDR1 SGHDT, CDR2 YYEEEE. There are 13 residues in the CDR3. V gave up 4 bases and J gave up 7 bases, with 14 bases separating them. The CDR3: CASSPQNGVEAFF. The DNA of the CDR3 is TGTGCCAGCAGCCCACAGAACGGCGTTGAAGCTTTCTTT. Combining the CDR3 with reference TRBV5-6 and TRBJ1-1 gives the whole variable domain DAGVTQSPTHLIKTRGQQVTLRCSPKSGHDTVSWYQQALGQGPQFIFQYYEEEERQRGNFPDRFSGHQFPNYSSELNVNALLLGDSALYLCASSPQNGVEAFFGQGTRLTVV.

In this sample, this clonotype turned up a few times. The genes are TRBV19 and TRBJ2-1; D gene ambiguous. V was shortened by 6 bases and J by 1 base, with 10 bases between the two germline ends. Germline loops: CDR1 LNHDA, CDR2 SQIVND (reference sequence). The CDR3 covers 14 residues. CDR3 residues: CASSQLISYNEQFF. For the CDR3, the DNA is TGTGCCAGTAGCCAACTAATATCCTACAATGAGCAGTTCTTC. Combining the CDR3 with reference TRBV19 and TRBJ2-1 gives the whole variable domain DGGITQSPKYLFRKEGQNVTLSCEQNLNHDAMYWYRQDPGQGLRLIYYSQIVNDFQKGDIAEGYSVSREKKESFPLTVTSAQKNPTAFYLCASSQLISYNEQFFGPGTRLTVL.

This clonotype was seen only a few times. V is TRBV6-1 and J is TRBJ2-2, with TRBD1 identical over 8 bases. J was trimmed by 5 bases and V by 6 bases; bases with no gene match: 8. CDR3 length: 15 amino acids. Germline values: CDR1 MNHNS, CDR2 SASEGT. CDR3 in amino acids: CASSGRTGWTGELFF. CDR3 bases: TGTGCCAGCAGCGGAAGGACAGGGTGGACCGGGGAGCTGTTTTTT.

The CDR3 DNA is TGTGCCAGTAGTATCGTCGGCAGTTTAGACATTCAGTACTTC. It translates to CASSIVGSLDIQYF. The chain carries TRBV19 and TRBJ2-4, with unresolved D. Germline V CDR1 and CDR2: LNHDA, SQIVND (reference sequence). The CDR3 covers 14 residues. V was cut by 3 bases and J by 8 bases, with 14 bases left in between.

The chain is built from TRBV3-1 and TRBJ2-3; 9 bases agree with TRBD2. The CDR3 runs 16 residues. Germline V CDR1 and CDR2: LGHDT, YNNKEL (reference sequence). The J segment lost 5 bases and the V segment lost 3 bases, leaving 9 bases of the junction unmatched. This chain's CDR3 is CASSQASGARGDTQYF. The CDR3 coding sequence is TGTGCCAGCAGCCAGGCTAGCGGGGCCAGGGGAGATACGCAGTATTTT.

This clonotype was detected only a few times. V usage is TRBV7-9 and J usage is TRBJ2-5, with D possibly matching TRBD2 (6 bases). Germline CDR1 reads SEHNR; CDR2 reads FQNEAQ (reference sequence). Trimming took off 1 base at V and 5 bases at J, with 11 bases between the two ends. This CDR3 spans 14 amino acids. The CDR3 DNA is TGTGCCAGCAGCTTAGTACTAGCCGTCGAGACCCAGTACTTC. This codes for CASSLVLAVETQYF.

This rearrangement joins TRBV11-2 to TRBJ2-5, with a possible D match to TRBD2 (6 bases). CDR3 length equals 14 residues. V lost 5 bases and J 8 bases, leaving 18 bases between the germline ends. Germline assignment: CDR1 SGHAT and CDR2 FQNNGV. The CDR3 loop is CASSLPGGLETQYF. CDR3 nucleotide sequence: TGTGCCAGCAGCCTCCCCGGGGGTTTAGAAACCCAGTACTTC.

This clonotype was seen more than once but under ten times. This chain links TRBV4-1 with TRBJ1-2; a possible D gene is TRBD1 (5 bases). Germline CDR1 reads MGHRA; CDR2 reads YSYEKL. The CDR3 is made up of 15 amino acids. V was shortened by 0 bases and J by 5 bases, with 13 bases between the two germline ends. The CDR3 DNA follows: TGCGCCAGCAGCCAAGATCTCCCAGGGTGGTATGGCTACACCTTC. Its translation: CASSQDLPGWYGYTF.

This clonotype occurred many times. This chain joins TRBV29-1 and TRBJ1-2, with 7 bases aligning to TRBD1. Trimming cost V 4 bases and J 6 bases; bases outside gene matches: 5. The CDR3 has 12 amino acids. Germline CDR1 SQVTM, CDR2 ANQGSEA. The CDR3 spells CSVGGQADGYTF. The CDR3, as DNA: TGCAGCGTTGGCGGACAGGCCGATGGCTACACCTTC.

J is TRBJ1-5 and V is TRBV6-1; 9 bases are a match to TRBD1. CDR3 length: 15 amino acids. The germline gives CDR1 MNHNS, CDR2 SASEGT. The trim removed 6 bases at V and 3 bases at J, leaving 6 bases unmatched. The CDR3 region is CASSQDRGDNQPQHF. The CDR3 nucleotides read TGTGCCAGCAGCCAGGACAGGGGTGACAATCAGCCCCAGCATTTT.

J is TRBJ1-2 and V is TRBV27, with D possibly TRBD1 on 5 matching bases. This CDR3 spans 13 amino acids. With 4 bases removed from V and 8 bases from J, the gap between germline ends came to 14 bases. Germline CDR1 reads MNHEY; CDR2 reads SMNVEV (reference sequence). This CDR3 reads CASSSGTHRGYTF. CDR3 nucleotides: TGTGCCAGCAGTTCCGGGACCCACAGGGGCTACACCTTC.

The CDR3 here is CASSLDYNYGYTF. CDR3 sequence (DNA): TGCGCCAGCAGCTTGGATTATAACTATGGCTACACCTTC. J is TRBJ1-2 and V is TRBV5-1; D remains ambiguous. Per the germline V gene, CDR1 is SGHRS and CDR2 is YFSETQ. The V and J ends lost 0 bases and 1 base respectively, with 4 bases between them. CDR3 size: 13 residues.

V gene TRBV2 combines with J gene TRBJ2-7; no firm D call. The CDR3 has 15 residues. Germline lookup yields CDR1 SNHLY and CDR2 FYNNEI. Deletions cut 3 bases from V and 0 bases from J, with 12 bases between. The CDR3 nucleotides read TGTGCCAGCAGTGAGGTGCGGTCCTCCTCCTACGAGCAGTACTTC. Protein product: CASSEVRSSSYEQYF.

The table lists this clonotype with a few counts. The V and J genes are TRBV5-1 and TRBJ2-1; tentatively, D is TRBD1 (7 bases). V gave up 0 bases and J gave up 7 bases, with 11 bases separating them. CDR1 is SGHRS and CDR2 is YFSETQ in the germline V gene. The CDR3 spans 14 residues. The CDR3 bases are TGCGCCAGCAGCTTGGGATCAGGGGGGAATGAGCAGTTCTTC. Its protein product is CASSLGSGGNEQFF.

V usage is TRBV4-3 and J usage is TRBJ2-3; 10 nucleotides match TRBD2. V trimming: 1 base; J trimming: 4 bases; junction bases outside the gene matches: 5. The CDR3 sequence is 16 residues long. The germline V gene has CDR1 LGHNA and CDR2 YSLEER. The CDR3 DNA follows: TGCGCCAGCAGCCAAGTGCTAGCGGGAGTAGCAGATACGCAGTATTTT. Translating it yields CASSQVLAGVADTQYF.

This chain connects TRBV6-2 or TRBV6-3 to TRBJ2-7, with 8 bases matching TRBD1. The CDR3 length is 14 residues. J was trimmed by 3 bases and V by 5 bases; bases with no gene match: 6. The germline V gene has CDR1 MNHEY and CDR2 SVGEGT. The CDR3 protein is CASSGTGTGYEQYF. The DNA of the CDR3 is TGTGCCAGCAGTGGAACCGGGACAGGCTACGAGCAGTACTTC.

The V call is TRBV2, the J call TRBJ1-3; D is perhaps TRBD1 (6 bases). V gave up 6 bases and J gave up 0 bases, with 12 bases separating them. Germline V gene lookup returns CDR1 SNHLY and CDR2 FYNNEI. This CDR3 spans 15 amino acids. As DNA, the CDR3 is TGTGCCAGCAGGATGGGGGCCGTCTCTGGAAACACCATATATTTT. Amino acids: CASRMGAVSGNTIYF.

Written as DNA, the CDR3 is TGCGCCAGCAGCCAAAACCGGGACGTAACCTACGAGCAGTACTTC. It yields the protein CASSQNRDVTYEQYF. The rearrangement joins TRBV4-3 to TRBJ2-7; D tentatively reads TRBD1 or TRBD2 (5 bases each). The CDR3 consists of 15 residues. Germline assignment: CDR1 LGHNA and CDR2 YSLEER. V dropped 2 bases and J dropped 2 bases, with 13 bases sitting between them.

This clonotype was observed a handful of times. V gene TRBV29-1 combines with J gene TRBJ2-3, with 9 bases aligning to TRBD2. The germline CDR1 and CDR2 sequences are SQVTM and ANQGSEA. J lost 3 bases, V lost 3 bases, and 4 bases had no gene match. CDR3 size: 14 residues. CDR3 protein: CSVDLGLATDTQYF. The CDR3 DNA follows: TGCAGCGTTGACCTGGGACTAGCTACAGATACGCAGTATTTT.